The 32 T cell receptor beta chains below come from one sample, sequenced in a study of identical twins listed by TCRdb under 2016. The library relied on 5' RACE. These reads were obtained on an Illumina HiSeq 2000. TCRdb's own reprocessing of the public reads used fastp at Q25 and MiXCR and kept productive beta chains. Identical CDR3 proteins give one entry, which carries the most common genes and DNA. The sample table lists around 480,000 distinct CDR3 sequences, roughly an eighth of them with a count of one. The ten largest clones take up approximately 1% of the sample. These data were also reused for a study on yellow fever vaccine responses in identical twins.

Sequences were obtained from CD4+ T cells sorted from blood. The receptors stem from a woman younger than 30 in good health.

The chain is built from TRBV21-1 and TRBJ2-7; TRBD1 is taken as the D call from the table, unchecked against the DNA. TRBV21-1 is an annotated pseudogene. This CDR3 is built from 13 residues. In DNA form, the CDR3 reads TGTGCCAGCTACATCCCGGGTTCCTACGAGCAGTACTTC. Encoded protein: CASYIPGSYEQYF.

This clonotype has just a few counts. The chain employs TRBV29-1 and TRBJ2-5; 11 bases agree with TRBD2. This CDR3 comprises 14 residues. Germline V gene data show CDR1 as SQVTM and CDR2 as ANQGSEA. V shed 4 bases and J 1 base; nucleotides not matched to a gene: 2. As DNA, the CDR3 is TGCAGCGTTGGACTAGCGGGACCCCAAGAGACCCAGTACTTC. Protein product: CSVGLAGPQETQYF.

The chain links TRBV20-1 to TRBJ1-2, with D uncertain. The CDR3 has 13 amino acids. Germline loops: CDR1 DFQATT, CDR2 SNEGSKA (reference sequence). Trimming pared 3 bases from V and 9 bases from J, leaving 17 bases between. The CDR3 nucleotides are TGCAGTGCTAGTACGACGGGAGCCGCACGCTACACCTTC. Its translation is CSASTTGAARYTF.

This clonotype was found a few times. V and J are TRBV6-2 or TRBV6-3 and TRBJ1-5; maybe TRBD1 (6 bases). Germline CDR1 and CDR2: MNHEY and SVGEGT. V lost 5 bases to trimming and J lost 5 bases, with 19 bases between them. The CDR3 has 16 residues. The CDR3 nucleotides are TGTGCCAGCAGTCAGACCGACCGGGACAACGATCAGCCCCAGCATTTT. It specifies CASSQTDRDNDQPQHF.

This clonotype has more than one count but fewer than ten. The chain couples TRBV28 to TRBJ2-4; 11 bases are shared with TRBD1. Germline lookup yields CDR1 MDHEN and CDR2 SYDVKM. The CDR3 runs to 15 residues. The trim removed 4 bases at V and 7 bases at J, leaving 6 bases unmatched. The CDR3 region is CASSSRGQGVNIQYF. CDR3 in DNA: TGTGCCAGCAGTTCCCGGGGACAGGGGGTCAACATTCAGTACTTC.

This clonotype has only a few counts. The chain couples TRBV28 to TRBJ1-2, with 8 nucleotides matching TRBD1. In germline, CDR1 is MDHEN, CDR2 SYDVKM. The CDR3 totals 15 residues. V lost 6 bases, J lost 6 bases, and 12 bases stayed unmatched. The CDR3 DNA reads TGTGCCAGCAGCCCGGGACAGGTTCTTTCCCATGGCTACACCTTC. Amino acid sequence: CASSPGQVLSHGYTF.

Only a few counts were recorded for this clonotype. J is TRBJ2-5 and V is TRBV5-1; D remains ambiguous. V was cut by 3 bases and J by 2 bases, with 11 bases left in between. There are 14 residues in the CDR3. Per the germline V gene, CDR1 is SGHRS and CDR2 is YFSETQ. The CDR3 DNA sequence: TGCGCCAGCAGCTCGGACGGCCTTCAAGAGACCCAGTACTTC. Encoded protein: CASSSDGLQETQYF.

This clonotype was counted between two and nine times. The gene calls are TRBV12-3 or TRBV12-4 and TRBJ2-1; D gene unclear. This CDR3 contains 10 residues. V lost 5 bases, J lost 12 bases, and 8 bases lay in between. This CDR3 reads CASSRSGQFF. DNA for the CDR3: TGTGCCAGCAGTCGTTCGGGGCAGTTCTTC.

The chain joins TRBV12-3 or TRBV12-4 to TRBJ2-1, with a weak D call TRBD2 (6 bases). The CDR3 contains 16 residues. V lost 7 bases and J lost 4, with 20 bases in between. The CDR3 sequence is CASTSGGDGSYNEQFF. CDR3 coding DNA: TGTGCCAGCACCTCCGGCGGGGACGGTTCTTACAATGAGCAGTTCTTC.

The chain combines TRBV5-1 with TRBJ2-6; the match to TRBD1 covers 11 bases. CDR3 length equals 20 residues. The germline CDR1 and CDR2 sequences are SGHRS and YFSETQ. With V trimmed by 2 bases and J by 4 bases, 14 bases remained unmatched. CDR3 residues: CASSLVPGQGVSGGANVLTF. The DNA for the CDR3 is TGCGCCAGCAGCTTAGTCCCGGGACAGGGGGTCTCTGGAGGGGCCAACGTCCTGACTTTC.

The chain carries TRBV6-1 and TRBJ2-4; D unclear. Trimming shortened V by 6 bases and J by 5 bases, and 11 bases separated the two germline ends. The CDR3 is 13 amino acids. The germline CDR1 and CDR2 sequences are MNHNS and SASEGT. CDR3 sequence (DNA): TGTGCCAGCAGAAGGAGCAGAGAAAACATTCAGTACTTC. Its protein product is CASRRSRENIQYF.

This clonotype came up a few times. The V and J genes are TRBV28 and TRBJ2-3; no definite D call. The V end lost 1 base, the J end lost 10 bases, and 18 bases lay between the germline ends. This CDR3 region has 15 residues. Germline-derived CDR1 and CDR2 are MDHEN and SYDVKM. This CDR3 reads CASSLSPFGSNAQYF. CDR3 nucleotide sequence: TGTGCCAGCAGTTTATCCCCTTTCGGGTCAAATGCGCAGTATTTT.

The rearrangement joins TRBV5-1 to TRBJ2-1; TRBD1 aligns across 9 bases. The germline V gene encodes CDR1 SGHRS and CDR2 YFSETQ. The CDR3 sequence is 15 residues long. V lost 0 bases to trimming and J lost 8 bases; unmatched junction nucleotides: 6. This CDR3 reads CASSLDPTGGDEQFF. In DNA form, the CDR3 reads TGCGCCAGCAGCTTGGACCCGACAGGGGGTGATGAGCAGTTCTTC.

The chain uses TRBV6-1 and TRBJ2-6; D may be TRBD1 or TRBD2 (6 bases each). Germline V gives CDR1 MNHNS, CDR2 SASEGT. V gave up 6 bases and J gave up 0 bases, with 12 bases separating them. The CDR3 length is 16 residues. CDR3 sequence reads: CASRAGTTSGANVLTF. For the CDR3, the DNA is TGTGCCAGCAGGGCGGGGACAACCTCTGGGGCCAACGTCCTGACTTTC.

This clonotype was seen only a few times. The chain joins TRBV27 to TRBJ2-1; 7 nucleotides line up with TRBD2. The trim removed 6 bases at V and 3 bases at J, leaving 11 bases unmatched. The V gene's germline CDR1 is MNHEY and CDR2 SMNVEV (reference sequence). The CDR3 contains 16 residues. The CDR3 protein is CASRLLRQRGYNEQFF. CDR3 DNA: TGTGCCAGCAGGCTCTTGCGCCAGCGGGGCTACAATGAGCAGTTCTTC.

V and J are TRBV5-1 and TRBJ2-3; 8 bases fit TRBD1. J lost 9 bases, V lost 0 bases, and 0 bases had no gene match. The CDR3 has 12 amino acids. Germline CDR1 SGHRS, CDR2 YFSETQ. The chain's CDR3 is CASSLDRGTQYF. DNA of the CDR3: TGCGCCAGCAGCTTGGACAGGGGGACGCAGTATTTT.

The CDR3 is CSAESGNPGTGGTGELFF. For the CDR3, the DNA is TGCAGCGCAGAATCGGGAAACCCCGGGACAGGGGGGACCGGGGAGCTGTTTTTT. The rearrangement uses TRBV29-1 and TRBJ2-2; 11 nucleotides align to TRBD1. The germline V gene encodes CDR1 SQVTM and CDR2 ANQGSEA. CDR3 length equals 18 residues. V lost 7 bases to trimming and J lost 5 bases; unmatched junction nucleotides: 18.

Ten or more counts support this clonotype. This chain joins TRBV5-1 and TRBJ2-1, with 9 bases that match TRBD1. J was trimmed by 5 bases and V by 4 bases; bases with no gene match: 7. Germline-derived CDR1 and CDR2 are SGHRS and YFSETQ. The CDR3 runs 15 residues. The CDR3 is CASSVDRGPNNEQFF. The CDR3 region has the DNA TGCGCCAGCAGCGTGGACAGGGGACCTAACAATGAGCAGTTCTTC. Complete variable domain (other parts from reference TRBV5-1 and TRBJ2-1): KAGVTQTPRYLIKTRGQQVTLSCSPISGHRSVSWYQQTPGQGLQFLFEYFSETQRNKGNFPGRFSGRQFSNSRSEMNVSTLELGDSALYLCASSVDRGPNNEQFFGPGTRLTVL.

This clonotype was detected only a few times. The V gene is TRBV15, the J gene TRBJ2-5; TRBD1 aligns across 7 bases. The J segment lost 3 bases and the V segment lost 1 base, leaving 5 bases of the junction unmatched. The germline V gene encodes CDR1 LNHNV and CDR2 YYDKDF (reference sequence). The CDR3 runs 15 residues. The CDR3 DNA follows: TGTGCCACCAGCAGAGTTGTTACAGGGGAAGAGACCCAGTACTTC. Translating it yields CATSRVVTGEETQYF.

This sequence joins TRBV27 and TRBJ2-4; the D gene is possibly TRBD1 (6 bases). The V end was cut by 5 bases, the J end by 0 bases, with 17 bases between. Germline CDR1 MNHEY, CDR2 SMNVEV (reference sequence). The CDR3 loop spans 17 amino acids. CDR3 region: CASSRSRGQTAKNIQYF. The CDR3 DNA is TGTGCCAGCAGTCGATCACGAGGACAGACAGCCAAAAACATTCAGTACTTC.

This clonotype was found a few times. The chain carries TRBV20-1 and TRBJ2-1, with 8 bases that match TRBD2. This CDR3 is built from 13 residues. V was pared by 6 bases and J by 3 bases, with 4 bases of the junction left unmatched. Germline V lookup: CDR1 DFQATT, CDR2 SNEGSKA (reference sequence). This CDR3 reads CSATSGFYNEQFF. CDR3 DNA sequence: TGCAGTGCCACTAGCGGTTTCTACAATGAGCAGTTCTTC.

The chain joins TRBV7-9 to TRBJ2-6; D is unclear. Germline values: CDR1 SEHNR, CDR2 FQNEAQ (reference sequence). The ends were cut back, 6 bases at V and 0 bases at J, with 9 bases in the middle. The length of the CDR3 is 15 residues. CDR3 sequence reads: CASRTDGSGANVLTF. The CDR3 region has the DNA TGTGCCAGCAGAACAGATGGCTCTGGGGCCAACGTCCTGACTTTC.

The DNA of the CDR3 is TGTGCCAGCAGCTTAACTTCCTCTGGAAACACCATATATTTT. It encodes CASSLTSSGNTIYF. This chain joins TRBV7-3 and TRBJ1-3; D is ambiguous. This CDR3 has 14 amino acids. The V gene's germline CDR1 is SGHTA and CDR2 FQGTGA. V lost 0 bases to trimming and J lost 0 bases, with 3 bases between them.

The V gene is TRBV30, the J gene TRBJ2-5; 9 bases are shared with TRBD2. This CDR3 is built from 16 residues. Germline V gene data show CDR1 as GTSNPN and CDR2 as SVGIG (reference sequence). The J segment lost 3 bases and the V segment lost 3 bases, leaving 11 bases of the junction unmatched. In DNA form, the CDR3 reads TGTGCCTGGAGCTGGTCGGCTAGCGGGGTTGAAGAGACCCAGTACTTC. Translation gives CAWSWSASGVEETQYF.

V gene TRBV10-3 combines with J gene TRBJ2-7; 9 nucleotides align to TRBD1. Germline V gene lookup returns CDR1 ENHRY and CDR2 SYGVKD. CDR3 length: 17 amino acids. The V segment lost 7 bases and the J segment 6 bases; nucleotides outside the gene matches: 19. CDR3 DNA: TGTGCCATCAACACGGGACAGGGACCAGGACTAGTCAGCGAGCAGTACTTC. Its protein is CAINTGQGPGLVSEQYF.

This clonotype was seen a few times. V usage is TRBV7-3 and J usage is TRBJ1-6; 9 bases match TRBD1. Germline assignment: CDR1 SGHTA and CDR2 FQGTGA. The CDR3 has 15 amino acids. V trimming: 2 bases; J trimming: 9 bases; junction bases outside the gene matches: 5. CDR3 amino acids: CASSLDRGGSSPLHF. As DNA, the CDR3 is TGTGCCAGCAGCTTAGACAGGGGGGGAAGTTCACCCCTCCACTTT. Full variable domain (outside the CDR3, taken from reference TRBV7-3 and TRBJ1-6): GAGVSQTPSNKVTEKGKYVELRCDPISGHTALYWYRQSLGQGPEFLIYFQGTGAADDSGLPNDRFFAVRPEGSVSTLKIQRTERGDSAVYLCASSLDRGGSSPLHFGNGTRLTVT.

This clonotype was seen a few times. This chain joins TRBV3-1 and TRBJ2-2, with D uncertain. This CDR3 is built from 11 residues. Trimming stripped 8 bases from V and 8 bases from J, with 9 bases between. Per the germline V gene, CDR1 is LGHDT and CDR2 is YNNKEL (reference sequence). The DNA for the CDR3 is TGTGCCAGCGCCACGGTGGGGGAGCTGTTTTTT. Translating it yields CASATVGELFF.

The genes are TRBV2 and TRBJ2-7; D possibly corresponds to TRBD2 (6 bases). The CDR3 covers 14 residues. V lost 6 bases and J 3 bases, leaving 15 bases between the germline ends. The germline CDR1 and CDR2 sequences are SNHLY and FYNNEI. CDR3 nucleotide sequence: TGTGCCAGCAGATTTCCGGGACTTGTCTACGAGCAGTACTTC. This sequence encodes CASRFPGLVYEQYF.

CDR3 sequence: CSASVRSGLAGIETQYF. CDR3 bases: TGCAGTGCTAGTGTCAGGTCGGGACTAGCGGGGATAGAGACCCAGTACTTC. The chain uses TRBV20-1 and TRBJ2-5, with 13 bases fitting TRBD2. With 3 bases clipped from V and 4 bases from J, the junction kept 11 bases outside the gene matches. CDR3 length equals 17 residues. Looked up from germline, CDR1 is DFQATT and CDR2 is SNEGSKA (reference sequence).

The V gene is TRBV20-1, the J gene TRBJ2-3; weak D call: TRBD2 (5 bases). CDR3 length: 17 amino acids. Germline lookup yields CDR1 DFQATT and CDR2 SNEGSKA (reference sequence). The V gene lost 5 bases and the J gene lost 1 base, with 22 bases spanning the gap. This CDR3 is CSALVARFRAGTDTQYF. The CDR3, as DNA: TGCAGTGCTTTAGTAGCGAGATTCCGGGCTGGCACAGATACGCAGTATTTT.

The rearrangement joins TRBV2 to TRBJ2-6; 7 bases line up with TRBD1. The CDR3 length is 15 residues. Germline V gene lookup returns CDR1 SNHLY and CDR2 FYNNEI. J was trimmed by 3 bases and V by 6 bases; bases with no gene match: 5. The CDR3 protein is CASRADRVGANVLTF. DNA for the CDR3: TGTGCCAGCAGGGCAGACAGGGTTGGGGCCAACGTCCTGACTTTC.

Only a few counts were recorded for this clonotype. The chain carries TRBV9 and TRBJ2-1, with no clear D. Germline V gene lookup returns CDR1 SGDLS and CDR2 YYNGEE. V lost 0 bases, J lost 0 bases, and 10 bases lay in between. The CDR3 has 16 residues. CDR3 nucleotides: TGTGCCAGCAGCGTAGTAGGAGTGACCTCCTACAATGAGCAGTTCTTC. Amino acids: CASSVVGVTSYNEQFF.